This entry lists 27 T cell receptor beta chains sequenced from one sample in a study of blood T cell repertoires in COVID-19. TCRdb's table, derived via immunoSEQ multiplex PCR, lists solely in-frame clones and lacks some. This sample carries around 310,000 clones, around 91% of them seen once, and the ten largest clones take roughly 1%. Material: peripheral blood. The source is a woman in her forties with COVID-19, enrolled during active disease.

This chain uses TRBV7-8 with TRBJ2-7; 7 bases match TRBD1. Germline V gives CDR1 SGHVS, CDR2 FQNEAQ. This CDR3 is 13 amino acids long. Trimming cost V 6 bases and J 2 bases; bases outside gene matches: 4. This CDR3 reads CASRLDRAYEQYF. For the CDR3, the DNA is TGTGCCAGCAGGCTAGACAGGGCCTACGAGCAGTACTTC.

The genes are TRBV7-3 and TRBJ2-1, with 9 bases that match TRBD1. The CDR3 length is 15 residues. V gave up 5 bases and J gave up 4 bases; unmatched junction bases: 6. Germline V gene lookup returns CDR1 SGHTA and CDR2 FQGTGA. Here the CDR3 DNA reads TGTGCCAGCAGCGAGGGGACAGGGAATTACAATGAGCAGTTCTTC. This encodes CASSEGTGNYNEQFF.

The rearrangement joins TRBV3-1 (or the pseudogene TRBV3-2) to TRBJ1-2, with 8 bases aligning to TRBD1. Germline assignment: CDR1 LGHDT and CDR2 YNNKEL (reference sequence). V dropped 4 bases and J dropped 8; count of bases not matched to a gene: 6. This CDR3 is built from 13 residues. The CDR3 sequence is CASSPTGGEGYTF. The CDR3 DNA sequence: TGTGCCAGCAGCCCAACAGGGGGAGAAGGCTACACCTTC.

The V call is TRBV16, the J call TRBJ1-2; D possibly corresponds to TRBD1 (6 bases). Looked up from germline, CDR1 is KGHSY and CDR2 is FQNENV. The V end lost 4 bases, the J end lost 4 bases, and 7 bases lay between the germline ends. The CDR3 length is 12 residues. The CDR3 reads CASSPDSYGYTF. The DNA of the CDR3 is TGTGCCAGCAGCCCGGACAGCTATGGCTACACCTTC.

The chain has TRBV5-5 and TRBJ2-3; 7 nucleotides agree with TRBD2. V dropped 0 bases and J dropped 0; count of bases not matched to a gene: 7. Germline lookup yields CDR1 SGHKS and CDR2 YYEKEE (reference sequence). This CDR3 region has 17 residues. The CDR3 DNA follows: TGTGCCAGCAGCTTGGTTGGTAGCGGGCCAAGCACAGATACGCAGTATTTT. This sequence encodes CASSLVGSGPSTDTQYF.

This sequence joins TRBV7-9 and TRBJ1-6; D perhaps matches TRBD1 (5 bases). CDR1 and CDR2 (germline): SEHNR, FQNEAQ (reference sequence). The CDR3 spans 15 residues. The V gene lost 1 base and the J gene lost 5 bases, with 9 bases spanning the gap. The chain's CDR3 is CASSLDSRDNSPLHF. CDR3 sequence (DNA): TGTGCCAGCAGCTTAGATTCCAGGGATAATTCACCCCTCCACTTT.

The chain recombines TRBV6-1 with TRBJ1-2, with 7 positions matching TRBD1. This CDR3 has 14 amino acids. The germline gives CDR1 MNHNS, CDR2 SASEGT. V was pared by 3 bases and J by 5 bases, with 6 bases of the junction left unmatched. CDR3 region: CASSEGQGVYGYTF. The CDR3 nucleotides are TGTGCCAGCAGTGAGGGGCAGGGGGTTTATGGCTACACCTTC.

V gene TRBV28 combines with J gene TRBJ1-5; no clear D gene. Germline V lookup: CDR1 MDHEN, CDR2 SYDVKM. Trimming removed 4 bases at V and 5 bases at J, with 3 bases between. This CDR3 is built from 11 residues. The CDR3 DNA reads as TGTGCCAGCAGTTCCGATCAGCCCCAGCATTTT. Translated: CASSSDQPQHF. Using reference TRBV28 and TRBJ1-5 for the parts outside the CDR3, the full variable domain is DVKVTQSSRYLVKRTGEKVFLECVQDMDHENMFWYRQDPGLGLRLIYFSYDVKMKEKGDIPEGYSVSREKKERFSLILESASTNQTSMYLCASSSDQPQHFGDGTRLSIL.

The V and J genes are TRBV7-8 and TRBJ2-2; TRBD1 matches at 10 bases. V shed 4 bases, J shed 6 bases, and the junction held 5 bases outside the gene matches. Germline CDR1 reads SGHVS; CDR2 reads FQNEAQ. The CDR3 is made up of 15 amino acids. CDR3 in amino acids: CASSSGQGWAGELFF. CDR3 DNA: TGTGCCAGCAGCTCGGGACAGGGGTGGGCCGGGGAGCTGTTTTTT.

DNA of the CDR3: TGTGCCAGCAGTGACAGGGTTGAAGCTTTCTTT. Amino acid sequence: CASSDRVEAFF. This chain joins TRBV6-1 and TRBJ1-1; possibly TRBD1 for D (5 bases). Germline CDR1 reads MNHNS; CDR2 reads SASEGT. Deletions cut 3 bases from V and 7 bases from J, with 6 bases between. The CDR3 length is 11 residues.

This sequence joins TRBV12-5 and TRBJ2-2, with 12 bases lining up with TRBD2. This CDR3 contains 17 residues. Per germline, CDR1 LGHNT and CDR2 FRNRAP. V was pared by 6 bases and J by 4 bases, with 9 bases of the junction left unmatched. In nucleotides, the CDR3 is TGTGCTAGTGGCGGGGCTAGCGGGAGGGCGATCACCGGGGAGCTGTTTTTT. It codes for CASGGASGRAITGELFF.

The chain employs TRBV6-2 or TRBV6-3 and TRBJ1-5; TRBD1 agrees at 7 bases. The J segment lost 7 bases and the V segment lost 2 bases, leaving 5 bases of the junction unmatched. Germline lookup yields CDR1 MNHEY and CDR2 SVGEGT. This CDR3 region has 14 residues. DNA of the CDR3: TGTGCCAGCAGTTACGAAGGGGGCAGCCAGCCCCAGCATTTT. It codes for CASSYEGGSQPQHF.

The CDR3 DNA sequence: TGTGCCAGCAGCATAGCGCTGAGCTCCTACAATGAGCAGTTCTTC. Protein: CASSIALSSYNEQFF. The J gene is TRBJ2-1, the V gene TRBV5-4; D might be TRBD2 (5 bases). Trimming left V 4 bases short and J 0 bases short, with 11 bases between. CDR1 is SGHNT and CDR2 is YYREEE in the germline V gene (reference sequence). The CDR3 sequence is 15 residues long. Filled out from reference TRBV5-4 and TRBJ2-1, the complete variable domain reads ETGVTQSPTHLIKTRGQQVTLRCSSQSGHNTVSWYQQALGQGPQFIFQYYREEENGRGNFPPRFSGLQFPNYSSELNVNALELDDSALYLCASSIALSSYNEQFFGPGTRLTVL.

This clone was detected once. The V gene is TRBV30, the J gene TRBJ2-7; 7 nucleotides line up with TRBD2. The germline gives CDR1 GTSNPN, CDR2 SVGIG (reference sequence). This CDR3 region has 12 residues. Trimming at V came to 4 bases and at J to 7 bases, leaving 7 bases not matched to a gene. Here the CDR3 DNA reads TGTGCCTGGACCCCCGGGGGGAAAGAGCAGTACTTC. It specifies CAWTPGGKEQYF.

The chain joins TRBV14 to TRBJ1-1; D is perhaps TRBD1 (5 bases). Per the germline V gene, CDR1 is SGHDN and CDR2 is FVKESK. This CDR3 contains 14 residues. V lost 3 bases and J 9 bases, leaving 17 bases between the germline ends. The CDR3 DNA sequence: TGTGCCAGCAGCCACGGAGGGGCGCGGTACAAAGCTTTCTTT. As protein: CASSHGGARYKAFF. Looking up the rest from reference TRBV14 and TRBJ1-1 gives the full variable domain: EAGVTQFPSHSVIEKGQTVTLRCDPISGHDNLYWYRRVMGKEIKFLLHFVKESKQDESGMPNNRFLAERTGGTYSTLKVQPAELEDSGVYFCASSHGGARYKAFFGQGTRLTVV.

The rearrangement joins TRBV7-2 to TRBJ1-1; D is undetermined. Looked up from germline, CDR1 is SGHTA and CDR2 is FQGNSA. The CDR3 contains 15 residues. The V end lost 2 bases, the J end lost 5 bases, and 15 bases lay between the germline ends. This chain's CDR3 is CASSLSGPSMTEAFF. CDR3 DNA: TGTGCCAGCAGCTTATCGGGTCCGTCGATGACTGAAGCTTTCTTT. Using reference TRBV7-2 and TRBJ1-1 for the parts outside the CDR3, the full variable domain is GAGVSQSPSNKVTEKGKDVELRCDPISGHTALYWYRQSLGQGLEFLIYFQGNSAPDKSGLPSDRFSAERTGGSVSTLTIQRTQQEDSAVYLCASSLSGPSMTEAFFGQGTRLTVV.

The J gene is TRBJ1-3, the V gene TRBV29-1; D not resolved. Germline CDR1 reads SQVTM; CDR2 reads ANQGSEA. V was trimmed by 3 bases and J by 4 bases, leaving 16 bases between them. The CDR3 runs to 15 residues. Written as DNA, the CDR3 is TGCAGCGTTGACGGTTTTTCGGAGGGCGGAAACACCATATATTTT. Its protein is CSVDGFSEGGNTIYF.

This clone was recorded once. The chain has TRBV5-1 and TRBJ1-2; D ambiguous. The ends were cut back, 0 bases at V and 3 bases at J, with 12 bases in the middle. The CDR3 sequence is 15 residues long. The germline CDR1 and CDR2 sequences are SGHRS and YFSETQ. CDR3 sequence (DNA): TGCGCCAGCAGCTTGGGGGTCGGGGTTGACTATGGCTACACCTTC. It is translated as CASSLGVGVDYGYTF.

The V and J genes are TRBV19 and TRBJ1-6; tentatively, D is TRBD1 (5 bases). The ends were cut back, 3 bases at V and 10 bases at J, with 13 bases in the middle. Germline CDR1 reads LNHDA; CDR2 reads SQIVND (reference sequence). This CDR3 region has 14 residues. The CDR3 nucleotides read TGTGCCAGTAGTATCACAGCCGGGGGATCACCCCTCCACTTT. Translated: CASSITAGGSPLHF. Full variable domain (outside the CDR3, taken from reference TRBV19 and TRBJ1-6): DGGITQSPKYLFRKEGQNVTLSCEQNLNHDAMYWYRQDPGQGLRLIYYSQIVNDFQKGDIAEGYSVSREKKESFPLTVTSAQKNPTAFYLCASSITAGGSPLHFGNGTRLTVT.

V and J are TRBV18 and TRBJ2-4; D gene uncertain. Germline V gives CDR1 KGHSH, CDR2 LQKENI. The germline V and J ends were trimmed by 2 bases and 0 bases, with 8 bases remaining between them. The CDR3 is made up of 15 amino acids. CDR3 residues: CASSPGELAKNIQYF. CDR3 coding DNA: TGTGCCAGCTCACCAGGAGAACTAGCCAAAAACATTCAGTACTTC. Full variable domain (missing parts from reference TRBV18 and TRBJ2-4): NAGVMQNPRHLVRRRGQEARLRCSPMKGHSHVYWYRQLPEEGLKFMVYLQKENIIDESGMPKERFSAEFPKEGPSILRIQQVVRGDSAAYFCASSPGELAKNIQYFGAGTRLSVL.

The chain is built from TRBV4-1 and TRBJ2-1; 14 positions agree with TRBD2. The junction had 0 bases not matched to a gene; V was cut back by 3 bases and J by 8 bases. The CDR3 is made up of 14 amino acids. Germline assignment: CDR1 MGHRA and CDR2 YSYEKL. CDR3 sequence (DNA): TGCGCCAGCAGCCAGGGACTAGCGGGAGATGAGCAGTTCTTC. This sequence encodes CASSQGLAGDEQFF.

This clone was seen a few times. The chain employs TRBV7-2 and TRBJ1-6, with 8 bases that match TRBD1. This CDR3 has 18 residues. The junction had 8 bases not matched to a gene; V was cut back by 1 base and J by 3 bases. Germline-derived CDR1 and CDR2 are SGHTA and FQGNSA. CDR3 loop: CASSLGIAGTGYNSPLHF. CDR3 in DNA: TGTGCCAGCAGCTTAGGAATAGCCGGGACAGGCTATAATTCACCCCTCCACTTT.

The V and J genes are TRBV10-3 and TRBJ1-2, with 12 bases that match TRBD1. This CDR3 region has 16 residues. Germline lookup yields CDR1 ENHRY and CDR2 SYGVKD. Trimming removed 4 bases from V and 6 bases from J; junction bases left unmatched: 9. This CDR3 is CAISVRGQGALDGYTF. The DNA of the CDR3 is TGTGCCATCAGTGTTCGGGGACAGGGGGCTCTGGATGGCTACACCTTC.

The chain employs TRBV7-8 and TRBJ1-5, with D maybe TRBD1 (5 bases). V lost 0 bases, J lost 3 bases, and 9 bases lay in between. This CDR3 comprises 15 residues. Germline V gene lookup returns CDR1 SGHVS and CDR2 FQNEAQ. CDR3 protein: CASSLARGNNQPQHF. In DNA, the CDR3 is TGTGCCAGCAGCTTAGCCCGGGGGAACAATCAGCCCCAGCATTTT.

This chain links TRBV28 with TRBJ2-1, with D unclear. Germline CDR1 is MDHEN and CDR2 is SYDVKM. This CDR3 region has 12 residues. With 2 bases removed from V and 4 bases from J, the gap between germline ends came to 3 bases. The chain's CDR3 is CASSLLYNEQFF. In DNA form, the CDR3 reads TGTGCCAGCAGTTTACTTTACAATGAGCAGTTCTTC.

The genes are TRBV5-5 and TRBJ2-7, with D maybe TRBD2 (7 bases). CDR3 length equals 14 residues. Germline values: CDR1 SGHKS, CDR2 YYEKEE (reference sequence). Trimming pared 1 base from V and 4 bases from J, leaving 12 bases between. In DNA form, the CDR3 reads TGTGCCAGCAGCTTGACAGGGACTAAATACGAGCAGTACTTC. Protein product: CASSLTGTKYEQYF.

Of note for this clone: In the same sample, other DNA sequences code for this CDR3. The chain links TRBV4-1 to TRBJ1-1; D is unclear. Per the germline V gene, CDR1 is MGHRA and CDR2 is YSYEKL. Trimming shortened V by 0 bases and J by 1 base, and 6 bases separated the two germline ends. This CDR3 region has 14 residues. CDR3 sequence reads: CASSQDSPNTEAFF. For the CDR3, the DNA is TGCGCCAGCAGCCAAGATAGTCCGAACACTGAAGCTTTCTTT.